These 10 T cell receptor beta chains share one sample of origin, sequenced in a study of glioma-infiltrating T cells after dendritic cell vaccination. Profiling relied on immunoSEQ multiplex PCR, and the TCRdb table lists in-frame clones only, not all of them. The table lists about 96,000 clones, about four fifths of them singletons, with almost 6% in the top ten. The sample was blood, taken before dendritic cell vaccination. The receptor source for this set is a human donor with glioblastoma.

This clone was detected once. CDR3 amino acids: CASSLTGTRHNEQFF. The CDR3 DNA is TGTGCCAGCAGCTTAACGGGGACACGACACAATGAGCAGTTCTTC. The rearrangement links TRBV7-3 to TRBJ2-1, with a tentative D call TRBD1 (6 bases). The CDR3 covers 15 residues. The germline gives CDR1 SGHTA, CDR2 FQGTGA. V lost 0 bases to trimming and J lost 5 bases, with 11 bases between them.

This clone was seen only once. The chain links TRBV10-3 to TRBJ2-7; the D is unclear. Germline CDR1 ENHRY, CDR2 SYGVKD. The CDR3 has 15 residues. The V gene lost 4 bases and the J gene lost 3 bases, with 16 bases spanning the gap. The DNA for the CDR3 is TGTGCCATCAGTGTTTCTGGCCGCCCCTTCTACGAGCAGTACTTC. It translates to CAISVSGRPFYEQYF.

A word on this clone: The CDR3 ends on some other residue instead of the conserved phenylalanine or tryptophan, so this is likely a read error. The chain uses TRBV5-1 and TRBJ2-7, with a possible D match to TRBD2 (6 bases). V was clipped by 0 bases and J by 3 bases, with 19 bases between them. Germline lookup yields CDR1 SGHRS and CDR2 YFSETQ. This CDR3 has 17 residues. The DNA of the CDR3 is TGCGCCAGCAGCTTGGCCGGTTCGGCTAGCGAGGGCTACGAGCAGTACCTC. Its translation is CASSLAGSASEGYEQYL.

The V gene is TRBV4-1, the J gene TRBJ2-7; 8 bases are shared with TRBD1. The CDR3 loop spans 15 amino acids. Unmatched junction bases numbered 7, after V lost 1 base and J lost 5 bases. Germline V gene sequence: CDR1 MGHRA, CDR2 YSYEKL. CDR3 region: CASSQVAGGKNEQYF. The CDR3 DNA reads TGCGCCAGCAGCCAAGTAGCAGGGGGCAAGAACGAGCAGTACTTC.

The DNA of the CDR3 is TGCGCCAGCAGCCCTACTCCACAGGGGGCAATCTATAATTCACCCCTCCACTTT. Amino acid sequence: CASSPTPQGAIYNSPLHF. J is TRBJ1-6 and V is TRBV5-1; 9 nucleotides match TRBD1. The J segment lost 3 bases and the V segment lost 4 bases, leaving 11 bases of the junction unmatched. The germline V gene has CDR1 SGHRS and CDR2 YFSETQ. This CDR3 has 18 amino acids.

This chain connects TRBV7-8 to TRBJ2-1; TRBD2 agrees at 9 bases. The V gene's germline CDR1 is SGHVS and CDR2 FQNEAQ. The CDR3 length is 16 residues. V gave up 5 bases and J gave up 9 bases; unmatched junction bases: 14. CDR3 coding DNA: TGTGCCAGCAGCCTTCCCCTTTTAGCGGGAGTTGGTGAGCAGTTCTTC. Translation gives CASSLPLLAGVGEQFF.

CDR3 DNA: TGTGCCAGCAGTTTACGAGCGGGAGGGCCGGAGACCCAGTACTTC. It encodes CASSLRAGGPETQYF. V and J are TRBV28 and TRBJ2-5, with 10 nucleotides matching TRBD2. Trimming cost V 2 bases and J 5 bases; bases outside gene matches: 5. The CDR3 totals 15 residues. CDR1 MDHEN and CDR2 SYDVKM come from the germline V gene.

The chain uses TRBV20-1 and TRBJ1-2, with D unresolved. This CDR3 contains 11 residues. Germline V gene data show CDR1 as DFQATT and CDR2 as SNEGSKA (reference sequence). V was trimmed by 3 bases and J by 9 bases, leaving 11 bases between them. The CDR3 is CSASILECYTF. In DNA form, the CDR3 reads TGCAGTGCTAGTATTCTTGAGTGCTACACCTTC.

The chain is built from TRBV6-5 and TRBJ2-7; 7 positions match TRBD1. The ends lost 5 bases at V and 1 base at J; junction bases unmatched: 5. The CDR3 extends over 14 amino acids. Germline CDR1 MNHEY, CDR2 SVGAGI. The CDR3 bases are TGTGCCAGCAGTAGGACAGGTTCGTCCTACGAGCAGTACTTC. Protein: CASSRTGSSYEQYF.

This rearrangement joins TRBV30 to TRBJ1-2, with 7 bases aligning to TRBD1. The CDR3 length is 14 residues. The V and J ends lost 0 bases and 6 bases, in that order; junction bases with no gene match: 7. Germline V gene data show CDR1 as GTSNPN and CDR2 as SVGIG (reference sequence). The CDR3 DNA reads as TGTGCCTGGAGTGTAGGGGGCCCAGGCCATGGCTACACCTTC. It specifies CAWSVGGPGHGYTF.